This TCR beta chain was captured in a study of T cells after somatic rescue of genetic block. Repertoires were generated with immunoSEQ multiplex PCR, while TCRdb's copy carries only in-frame clones and drops some. The sample lists roughly 58,000 clones; about 96% were seen once. V lost 7 bases and J lost 0, with 4 bases in between. CDR1 and CDR2 from the germline V gene are MRHNA and SNTAGT. The CDR3 contains 12 residues. Sequenced: peripheral blood mononuclear cells (PBMCs). The gene calls are TRBV6-4 and TRBJ2-4; the D is unclear. The source of this sequence is a child in the first two years of life. CDR3: CASILAKNIQYF. The CDR3 DNA is TGTGCCAGCATCCTAGCCAAAAACATTCAGTACTTC.